This T cell receptor (beta chain) was observed in a study of blood T cell repertoires in COVID-19. Study-level background: Donors in the United States, Italy and Spain gave samples during acute or convalescent COVID-19.

This clone is a singleton in its sample. As handled by the study authors: How many nucleated cells were present was estimated from reference gene primer amplification. The repertoire was sequenced with immunoSEQ multiplex PCR; TCRdb's copy has only in-frame clones and lacks some. That table supplies the V and J calls and clone size; D and trimming were determined from the DNA. This sample carries roughly 30,000 clones, approximately 85% of them seen once, and the ten largest clones take about 7.1%. CDR3 length: 14 residues. Germline V gives CDR1 LNHNV, CDR2 YYDKDF (reference sequence). Between the trimmed V and J ends, which lost 1 base and 8 bases, there was a span of 11 bases.

Sequences were obtained from peripheral blood. The receptor was derived from a man between 60 and 70 years old with active COVID-19. The V gene is TRBV15, the J gene TRBJ1-4; D ambiguous. CDR3: CATSRVGTREKLFF. The DNA for the CDR3 is TGTGCCACCAGCAGAGTGGGCACGCGAGAAAAACTGTTTTTT.